What follows are 27 T cell receptor beta chains derived from one specimen sequenced in a study of STAT5B mutations in CD4+ large granular lymphocyte leukemia. The protocol was immunoSEQ multiplex PCR, while the TCRdb copy is restricted to in-frame clones and leaves out a portion. The table lists some 30,000 clones, roughly 80% of them singletons. Sequenced sample: CD4+ T cells from blood buffy coats. The source is a human donor in good health.

Turning to this clone: One end of the junction varies from germline; a read error may be responsible. The genes are TRBV5-1 and TRBJ2-7; D is unclear. Germline assignment: CDR1 SGHRS and CDR2 YFSETQ. This CDR3 is 11 amino acids long. Here the CDR3 DNA reads TGCGCCAGCGGCGACTCCCACGAGCAGTACTTC. It translates to CASGDSHEQYF.

The table lists this clone with a few counts. The chain joins TRBV6-7 to TRBJ2-4; no definite D call. TRBV6-7 is an ORF for which the function is uncertain. The CDR3 is 15 residues long. The CDR3 spells CERTARVQAKNIQYF. CDR3 DNA: TGTGAACGTACTGCGAGAGTCCAGGCCAAAAACATTCAGTACTTC.

This rearrangement joins TRBV28 to TRBJ1-3, with TRBD1 identical over 9 bases. Germline V gene data show CDR1 as MDHEN and CDR2 as SYDVKM. V shed 6 bases, J shed 4 bases, and the junction held 4 bases outside the gene matches. The CDR3 contains 14 residues. This chain's CDR3 is CASSTGGVGNTIYF. The CDR3 bases are TGTGCCAGCAGCACAGGGGGCGTCGGAAACACCATATATTTT.

The V gene is TRBV18, the J gene TRBJ2-7, with TRBD1 identical over 10 bases. Germline V gives CDR1 KGHSH, CDR2 LQKENI. V trimming: 3 bases; J trimming: 2 bases; junction bases outside the gene matches: 4. The CDR3 runs 15 residues. CDR3 protein: CASSPGQGHTYEQYF. In nucleotides, the CDR3 is TGTGCCAGCTCACCGGGACAGGGGCATACCTACGAGCAGTACTTC.

This chain joins TRBV19 and TRBJ2-5, with 9 bases lining up with TRBD2. Germline V gene sequence: CDR1 LNHDA, CDR2 SQIVND (reference sequence). This CDR3 contains 17 residues. Trimming took 1 base from V and 4 from J; bases not matched to a gene: 10. The CDR3 nucleotides are TGTGCCAGTAGTATAGTGTTTAGCGGGAGTTTAAGAGAGACCCAGTACTTC. Translation gives CASSIVFSGSLRETQYF.

This chain links TRBV5-5 with TRBJ1-5; 7 bases agree with TRBD1. V lost 0 bases, J lost 6 bases, and 3 bases stayed unmatched. Germline V lookup: CDR1 SGHKS, CDR2 YYEKEE (reference sequence). This CDR3 region has 14 residues. CDR3 amino acids: CASSLEGGGQPQHF. Here the CDR3 DNA reads TGTGCCAGCAGCTTGGAAGGGGGCGGTCAGCCCCAGCATTTT.

The J gene is TRBJ2-3, the V gene TRBV6-6; tentative D call: TRBD1 (6 bases). This CDR3 has 14 residues. Trimming removed 6 bases from V and 2 bases from J, with 12 bases in between. CDR1 is MNHNY and CDR2 is SVGAGI in the germline V gene (reference sequence). The DNA for the CDR3 is TGTGCCAGCAGCCGGGACATTCCCACAGATACGCAGTATTTT. Its translation is CASSRDIPTDTQYF.

Regarding this clone: Compared with germline, one end of the junction differs, possibly owing to a read error. V usage is TRBV30 and J usage is TRBJ1-6, with TRBD1 matching 8 bases. Germline V lookup: CDR1 GTSNPN, CDR2 SVGIG (reference sequence). This CDR3 region has 11 residues. Here the CDR3 reads CAWSHRDRHYF. CDR3 DNA: TGTGCCTGGAGTCACCGGGACAGGCACTACTTT.

This chain uses TRBV10-3 with TRBJ2-7; 8 bases map to TRBD1. Germline CDR1 ENHRY, CDR2 SYGVKD. J gave up 3 bases and V 7 bases, and 5 bases lay outside the gene matches. The CDR3 is made up of 13 amino acids. This CDR3 reads CAITRDRNYEQYF. CDR3 coding DNA: TGTGCCATCACCCGGGACAGGAACTACGAGCAGTACTTC.

CDR3 DNA: TGTGCCAGCAGCGTCGGACAGGGGGCCTCCACCTTGCAGCAGTACTTC. Translated: CASSVGQGASTLQQYF. This chain joins TRBV5-5 and TRBJ2-7; 11 nucleotides agree with TRBD1. Trimming cost V 4 bases and J 8 bases; bases outside gene matches: 14. This CDR3 contains 16 residues. Germline CDR1 is SGHKS and CDR2 is YYEKEE (reference sequence).

The V gene is TRBV28, the J gene TRBJ1-6; D unresolved. Looked up from germline, CDR1 is MDHEN and CDR2 is SYDVKM. Trimming removed 3 bases at V and 7 bases at J, with 10 bases between. The CDR3 has 14 residues. CDR3 in DNA: TGTGCCAGCAGTTTTTTGAACAGAAATTCACCCCTCCACTTT. Translation gives CASSFLNRNSPLHF. The variable domain in full, completed from reference TRBV28 and TRBJ1-6, reads DVKVTQSSRYLVKRTGEKVFLECVQDMDHENMFWYRQDPGLGLRLIYFSYDVKMKEKGDIPEGYSVSREKKERFSLILESASTNQTSMYLCASSFLNRNSPLHFGNGTRLTVT.

V is TRBV11-3 and J is TRBJ2-2, with TRBD1 matching 7 bases. Germline assignment: CDR1 SGHNT and CDR2 YENEEA. This CDR3 is built from 15 residues. Unmatched junction bases numbered 1, after V lost 2 bases and J lost 1 base. CDR3 in amino acids: CASSLRTGNTGELFF. The CDR3 region has the DNA TGTGCCAGCAGCTTAAGGACAGGGAACACCGGGGAGCTGTTTTTT.

J is TRBJ2-3 and V is TRBV2; D might be TRBD1 (5 bases). The CDR3 is made up of 13 amino acids. Trimming left V 10 bases short and J 6 bases short, with 17 bases between. Germline V gives CDR1 SNHLY, CDR2 FYNNEI. CDR3: CATQQDPRDTQYF. CDR3 nucleotides: TGTGCCACTCAACAGGATCCAAGGGATACGCAGTATTTT.

V gene TRBV28 combines with J gene TRBJ2-7; 12 nucleotides line up with TRBD2. The CDR3 is made up of 16 amino acids. V lost 3 bases and J lost 3; bases outside the gene matches: 6. Germline V gene data show CDR1 as MDHEN and CDR2 as SYDVKM. In DNA, the CDR3 is TGTGCCAGCAGTTTCCCTAGCGGGAGGGCCTTCTACGAGCAGTACTTC. It encodes CASSFPSGRAFYEQYF.

This chain links TRBV2 with TRBJ1-5; D call uncertain. The CDR3 loop spans 14 amino acids. Germline lookup yields CDR1 SNHLY and CDR2 FYNNEI. The germline V and J ends were trimmed by 7 bases and 0 bases, with 10 bases remaining between them. In DNA form, the CDR3 reads TGTGCCAGCAATGCGATAGATAGCAATCAGCCCCAGCATTTT. Protein: CASNAIDSNQPQHF.

V gene TRBV19 combines with J gene TRBJ2-3, with 7 nucleotides matching TRBD2. Germline V gene data show CDR1 as LNHDA and CDR2 as SQIVND (reference sequence). The CDR3 extends over 13 amino acids. With 8 bases clipped from V and 0 bases from J, the junction kept 2 bases outside the gene matches. CDR3 DNA: TGTGCCAGTGGGGGGGACAGCACAGATACGCAGTATTTT. Translated: CASGGDSTDTQYF.

J is TRBJ2-5 and V is TRBV5-4, with 11 nucleotides matching TRBD2. Per the germline V gene, CDR1 is SGHNT and CDR2 is YYREEE (reference sequence). The V gene end was trimmed by 4 bases and the J gene end by 2 bases; junction bases not matched to a gene: 4. The CDR3 sequence is 15 residues long. CDR3 in DNA: TGTGCCAGCAGCAAGGGACTAGCGGATCAAGAGACCCAGTACTTC. Translation: CASSKGLADQETQYF.

V is TRBV6-6 and J is TRBJ1-1; TRBD1 agrees at 9 bases. V lost 4 bases and J lost 5; bases outside the gene matches: 5. Per germline, CDR1 MNHNY and CDR2 SVGAGI (reference sequence). The CDR3 spans 14 residues. This chain's CDR3 is CASSSGQGQTEAFF. The CDR3 DNA reads TGTGCCAGCAGTTCGGGACAGGGACAGACTGAAGCTTTCTTT.

The V and J genes are TRBV12-5 and TRBJ2-3; 10 positions agree with TRBD2. The V gene's germline CDR1 is LGHNT and CDR2 FRNRAP. With V trimmed by 0 bases and J by 2 bases, 5 bases remained unmatched. The CDR3 loop spans 17 amino acids. The CDR3 region has the DNA TGTGCTAGTGGTTTGGTTCGGACTAGCGGAAACACAGATACGCAGTATTTT. Translation gives CASGLVRTSGNTDTQYF.

This sequence joins TRBV11-3 and TRBJ1-1; D possibly corresponds to TRBD1 (6 bases). CDR3 length equals 14 residues. V was cut by 6 bases and J by 2 bases, with 13 bases left in between. The V gene's germline CDR1 is SGHNT and CDR2 YENEEA. CDR3 in DNA: TGTGCCAGCAGTCAGGACAGTTCCAACACTGAAGCTTTCTTT. It specifies CASSQDSSNTEAFF.

The chain couples TRBV28 to TRBJ1-6; 7 nucleotides line up with TRBD1. The CDR3 has 14 amino acids. Germline assignment: CDR1 MDHEN and CDR2 SYDVKM. Losses at the gene ends were 5 bases for V and 7 bases for J; bases not matched to a gene: 5. In DNA, the CDR3 is TGTGCCAGCAGTCTGGCAGGGGGAAATTCACCCCTCCACTTT. Translation gives CASSLAGGNSPLHF.

The V call is TRBV18, the J call TRBJ1-2; TRBD1 matches at 10 bases. The V and J ends lost 0 bases and 4 bases, in that order; junction bases with no gene match: 8. The CDR3 is 17 residues long. Germline CDR1 is KGHSH and CDR2 is LQKENI. The CDR3 reads CASSPPHSGTGAYGYTF. The CDR3 DNA follows: TGTGCCAGCTCACCACCTCATTCCGGGACAGGGGCCTATGGCTACACCTTC.

This clone has just a few counts. The J gene is TRBJ1-1, the V gene TRBV9; no definite D call. Germline values: CDR1 SGDLS, CDR2 YYNGEE. The CDR3 sequence is 14 residues long. V was clipped by 0 bases and J by 3 bases, with 9 bases between them. As DNA, the CDR3 is TGTGCCAGCAGCGTAGCTCCCGCCGACACTGAAGCTTTCTTT. This gives the protein CASSVAPADTEAFF.

This chain uses TRBV6-5 with TRBJ2-2; 10 nucleotides match TRBD2. Unmatched junction bases numbered 12, after V lost 11 bases and J lost 6 bases. Germline CDR1 is MNHEY and CDR2 is SVGAGI. The CDR3 totals 15 residues. The CDR3: CASSGSGRAPGELFF. Written as DNA, the CDR3 is TGTGCCTCGTCGGGGAGCGGGAGGGCCCCCGGGGAGCTGTTTTTT.

The rearrangement uses TRBV18 and TRBJ1-5, with no clear D. Trimming cost V 5 bases and J 4 bases, with 9 bases left between them. Germline-derived CDR1 and CDR2 are KGHSH and LQKENI. The length of the CDR3 is 13 residues. In DNA form, the CDR3 reads TGTGCCAGCTCAGAGTCAGAAAATCAGCCCCAGCATTTT. Its translation: CASSESENQPQHF.

The gene calls are TRBV10-3 and TRBJ2-7; TRBD2 matches 8 bases. The CDR3 loop spans 14 amino acids. V shed 6 bases and J 6 bases; nucleotides not matched to a gene: 10. From germline, CDR1 is ENHRY and CDR2 SYGVKD. DNA for the CDR3: TGTGCCATCAGCTTGACTAGCGATGGTGGCGAGCAGTACTTC. Translating it yields CAISLTSDGGEQYF.

In this sample, this clone turned up once. V is TRBV2 and J is TRBJ2-1; a weak D match, TRBD1 (5 bases). This CDR3 is 15 amino acids long. Trimming took 6 bases from V and 0 from J, leaving 12 bases between them. Germline lookup yields CDR1 SNHLY and CDR2 FYNNEI. The CDR3 reads CASSPQGSSYNEQFF. In DNA, the CDR3 is TGTGCCAGCAGCCCCCAGGGTAGCTCCTACAATGAGCAGTTCTTC.